Listed here are 20 T cell receptor beta chains from one sample, sequenced in a study of control samples from healthy donors and cancer patients. The table came from immunoSEQ multiplex PCR; TCRdb's copy has only in-frame clones and leaves some out. Of about 140,000 clones in the sample, approximately 91% were seen once. Specimen: blood. The receptors shown here come from a woman in her twenties or thirties in good health.

This sequence joins TRBV28 and TRBJ2-3; the match to TRBD2 covers 10 bases. J lost 5 bases, V lost 3 bases, and 5 bases had no gene match. The CDR3 consists of 15 residues. The germline gives CDR1 MDHEN, CDR2 SYDVKM. CDR3 region: CASSLAGLAEDTQYF. CDR3 DNA: TGTGCCAGCAGTTTGGCAGGACTAGCGGAAGATACGCAGTATTTT.

The V call is TRBV4-2, the J call TRBJ2-7; 10 positions match TRBD2. The junction had 1 base not matched to a gene; V was cut back by 1 base and J by 4 bases. The CDR3 extends over 14 amino acids. Germline CDR1 reads LGHNA; CDR2 reads YNFKEQ. CDR3 coding DNA: TGTGCCAGCAGCCAAGGACTAGCGGGTTACGAGCAGTACTTC. This encodes CASSQGLAGYEQYF.

The chain links TRBV7-2 to TRBJ2-3; a weak D match, TRBD2 (6 bases). CDR3 length equals 17 residues. Germline CDR1 SGHTA, CDR2 FQGNSA. Trimming removed 5 bases at V and 3 bases at J, with 21 bases between. The CDR3 bases are TGTGCCAGCAGCCCATTCGGGAGTCGTCTGGTGACAGATACGCAGTATTTT. As protein: CASSPFGSRLVTDTQYF.

This chain uses TRBV4-2 with TRBJ2-7; 9 positions match TRBD1. The CDR3 is made up of 16 amino acids. Trimming removed 0 bases from V and 4 bases from J; junction bases left unmatched: 7. Per germline, CDR1 LGHNA and CDR2 YNFKEQ. The CDR3 is CASSQDLMGQGYEQYF. CDR3 bases: TGTGCCAGCAGCCAAGATTTGATGGGACAGGGTTACGAGCAGTACTTC.

The CDR3 bases are TGTGCCAGCAGCCAGGACAGGGGCCCCTACGAGCAGTACTTC. Its translation: CASSQDRGPYEQYF. The chain employs TRBV6-5 and TRBJ2-7, with 9 bases lining up with TRBD1. Germline V gene data show CDR1 as MNHEY and CDR2 as SVGAGI. The CDR3 runs 14 residues. V gave up 6 bases and J gave up 2 bases; unmatched junction bases: 5.

The V call is TRBV11-3, the J call TRBJ2-1; 8 bases line up with TRBD1. Trimming cost V 3 bases and J 7 bases; bases outside gene matches: 8. The CDR3 has 15 amino acids. The germline CDR1 and CDR2 sequences are SGHNT and YENEEA. The CDR3 DNA sequence: TGTGCCAGCAGCTTCCGGACAGGGTTGGTAAATGAGCAGTTCTTC. It yields the protein CASSFRTGLVNEQFF.

V usage is TRBV5-1 and J usage is TRBJ1-6, with 7 bases matching TRBD1. CDR1 and CDR2 from the germline V gene are SGHRS and YFSETQ. This CDR3 is built from 16 residues. V was clipped by 1 base and J by 4 bases; unmatched bases: 5. The CDR3 DNA sequence: TGCGCCAGCAGCTTGACTACAGGGGATTATAATTCACCCCTCCACTTT. Protein: CASSLTTGDYNSPLHF.

J is TRBJ2-2 and V is TRBV4-2, with TRBD2 identical over 9 bases. J gave up 7 bases and V 5 bases, and 8 bases lay outside the gene matches. This CDR3 has 15 amino acids. Germline assignment: CDR1 LGHNA and CDR2 YNFKEQ. The CDR3 loop is CASSVRAGGNGELFF. The CDR3 coding sequence is TGTGCCAGCAGCGTACGAGCGGGAGGAAACGGGGAGCTGTTTTTT.

The rearrangement links TRBV2 to TRBJ1-1; 11 positions match TRBD1. The ends lost 5 bases at V and 3 bases at J; junction bases unmatched: 8. CDR3 length equals 16 residues. The V gene's germline CDR1 is SNHLY and CDR2 FYNNEI. CDR3 DNA: TGTGCCAGCAGTAAGGACAGGGGGCAGTTTGACACTGAAGCTTTCTTT. Translation: CASSKDRGQFDTEAFF.

The V and J genes are TRBV30 and TRBJ2-5; D uncertain. The CDR3 length is 12 residues. From germline, CDR1 is GTSNPN and CDR2 SVGIG (reference sequence). Trimming cost V 2 bases and J 0 bases, with 4 bases left between them. CDR3 bases: TGTGCCTGGAGTAGTAACCAAGAGACCCAGTACTTC. This gives the protein CAWSSNQETQYF. Full variable domain (remainder filled in from reference TRBV30 and TRBJ2-5): SQTIHQWPATLVQPVGSPLSLECTVEGTSNPNLYWYRQAAGRGLQLLFYSVGIGQISSEVPQNLSASRPQDRQFILSSKKLLLSDSGFYLCAWSSNQETQYFGPGTRLLVL.

The J gene is TRBJ2-7, the V gene TRBV18; D gene uncertain. The CDR3 length is 13 residues. CDR1 KGHSH and CDR2 LQKENI come from the germline V gene. Trimming pared 0 bases from V and 4 bases from J, leaving 7 bases between. CDR3: CASSPPVGYEQYF. The CDR3 nucleotides are TGTGCCAGCTCACCACCGGTCGGATACGAGCAGTACTTC. The full variable domain, rest sourced from reference TRBV18 and TRBJ2-7, is NAGVMQNPRHLVRRRGQEARLRCSPMKGHSHVYWYRQLPEEGLKFMVYLQKENIIDESGMPKERFSAEFPKEGPSILRIQQVVRGDSAAYFCASSPPVGYEQYFGPGTRLTVT.

The V call is TRBV10-1, the J call TRBJ1-1; TRBD1 aligns across 7 bases. J lost 6 bases, V lost 0 bases, and 10 bases had no gene match. The germline gives CDR1 WNHNN, CDR2 SYGVQD (reference sequence). The CDR3 length is 16 residues. The CDR3 is CASSESAGRGGAEAFF. Here the CDR3 DNA reads TGCGCCAGCAGTGAGTCGGCAGGGAGAGGGGGCGCTGAAGCTTTCTTT.

The chain combines TRBV27 with TRBJ2-5, with D perhaps TRBD2 (5 bases). V lost 7 bases to trimming and J lost 4 bases, with 16 bases between them. Looked up from germline, CDR1 is MNHEY and CDR2 is SMNVEV (reference sequence). The CDR3 extends over 14 amino acids. The CDR3 loop is CASTPGGWGETQYF. The CDR3 DNA reads as TGTGCCAGCACCCCGGGCGGGTGGGGAGAGACCCAGTACTTC.

The V call is TRBV5-6, the J call TRBJ2-7; maybe TRBD1 (6 bases). Between the trimmed V and J ends, which lost 4 bases and 6 bases, there was a span of 14 bases. The CDR3 is made up of 13 amino acids. Germline-derived CDR1 and CDR2 are SGHDT and YYEEEE. Here the CDR3 DNA reads TGTGCCAGCAGCGAGGGGGTGGGAGCCGAGCAGTACTTC. As protein: CASSEGVGAEQYF. The whole variable domain, remainder taken from reference TRBV5-6 and TRBJ2-7, is DAGVTQSPTHLIKTRGQQVTLRCSPKSGHDTVSWYQQALGQGPQFIFQYYEEEERQRGNFPDRFSGHQFPNYSSELNVNALLLGDSALYLCASSEGVGAEQYFGPGTRLTVT.

The rearrangement joins TRBV5-1 to TRBJ2-7, with 7 nucleotides matching TRBD1. The germline V gene encodes CDR1 SGHRS and CDR2 YFSETQ. V shed 5 bases and J 5 bases; nucleotides not matched to a gene: 7. The CDR3 contains 13 residues. The CDR3 loop reads CASSLTGSHEQYF. The CDR3 nucleotides read TGCGCCAGCAGTCTGACAGGGAGCCACGAGCAGTACTTC. The whole variable domain, filled in from reference TRBV5-1 and TRBJ2-7, reads KAGVTQTPRYLIKTRGQQVTLSCSPISGHRSVSWYQQTPGQGLQFLFEYFSETQRNKGNFPGRFSGRQFSNSRSEMNVSTLELGDSALYLCASSLTGSHEQYFGPGTRLTVT.

The chain joins TRBV6-2 or TRBV6-3 to TRBJ2-5, with 7 nucleotides matching TRBD2. CDR1 MNHEY and CDR2 SVGEGT come from the germline V gene. Trimming took 1 base from V and 0 from J; bases not matched to a gene: 5. The CDR3 consists of 16 residues. The CDR3 DNA is TGTGCCAGCAGTTACTTGGCGCGGGAGCACCAAGAGACCCAGTACTTC. It yields the protein CASSYLAREHQETQYF.

This sequence joins TRBV10-2 and TRBJ2-5, with no clear D. Germline lookup yields CDR1 WSHSY and CDR2 SAAADI. This CDR3 contains 12 residues. V was pared by 3 bases and J by 9 bases, with 11 bases between. The DNA of the CDR3 is TGCGCCAGCAGTGAAAGTCTTCGGGCCCAGTACTTC. Protein product: CASSESLRAQYF.

V is TRBV10-3 and J is TRBJ2-1; 12 bases agree with TRBD2. Looked up from germline, CDR1 is ENHRY and CDR2 is SYGVKD. The CDR3 covers 16 residues. V trimming: 4 bases; J trimming: 7 bases; junction bases outside the gene matches: 8. This CDR3 is CAISAAASGRGNEQFF. The CDR3 region has the DNA TGTGCCATCAGTGCGGCCGCTAGCGGGAGGGGAAATGAGCAGTTCTTC.

This clone was seen once. V gene TRBV18 combines with J gene TRBJ2-7; D remains unclear. Trimming stripped 2 bases from V and 1 base from J, with 9 bases between. The CDR3 totals 14 residues. The germline CDR1 and CDR2 sequences are KGHSH and LQKENI. The CDR3, as DNA: TGTGCCAGCTCACCAACCACAGTTTCCTACGAGCAGTACTTC. Translation: CASSPTTVSYEQYF.

There are a few counts of this clone. The chain carries TRBV15 and TRBJ1-5; D is uncertain. Trimming took 0 bases from V and 4 from J, leaving 1 base between them. This CDR3 comprises 12 residues. CDR1 is LNHNV and CDR2 is YYDKDF in the germline V gene (reference sequence). CDR3 sequence reads: CATSRDNQPQHF. The CDR3 DNA follows: TGTGCCACCAGCAGAGATAATCAGCCCCAGCATTTT.